The 24 T cell receptor beta chains given below trace back to one sample, sequenced in a study of Graves' ophthalmopathy and Graves' hyperthyroidism (dated by TCRdb to between 2018 and 2020). The run used an Illumina HiSeq 2000. For repertoire sequencing, TCR beta CDR3 regions were amplified from RNA transcripts. The first round was an RT-PCR using HTBI primers with the Qiagen OneStep RT-PCR kit, and this first round was followed by a second-round multiplex PCR, then size selection and purification. The raw public reads went through TCRdb reprocessing: fastp at Q25, MiXCR clone calling, in-frame beta chains kept. Identical CDR3 protein sequences are pooled into one entry, listed with their most common genes and DNA. This sample is represented by around 1,000,000 distinct CDR3 sequences; less than 45% of them were singletons. The ten top clones hold approximately 12% of the sample. Specimen: peripheral blood or thyroid tissue (not recorded which). These receptors all come from an adult man with Graves' hyperthyroidism.

In this sample, this clonotype turned up many times. This chain connects TRBV7-2 to TRBJ1-5, with D tentatively TRBD1 (5 bases). CDR1 and CDR2 from the germline V gene are SGHTA and FQGNSA. V lost 1 base and J lost 0, with 7 bases in between. This CDR3 comprises 15 residues. The CDR3 DNA follows: TGTGCCAGCAGCTTAGTCGGGGCTAGCAATCAGCCCCAGCATTTT. As protein: CASSLVGASNQPQHF.

This clonotype was recorded a few times. A read error may explain this, as a much larger clone is one base away. This chain links TRBV2 with TRBJ2-7; D uncertain. The V gene lost 5 bases and the J gene lost 3 bases, with 14 bases spanning the gap. CDR1 is SNHLY and CDR2 is FYNNEI in the germline V gene. The CDR3 runs 14 residues. CDR3 sequence: CASSNRLPGYEQYF. In DNA, the CDR3 is TGTGCCAGCAGTAACCGACTCCCGGGCTACGAGCAGTACTTC. Full variable domain (rest looked up from reference TRBV2 and TRBJ2-7): EPEVTQTPSHQVTQMGQEVILRCVPISNHLYFYWYRQILGQKVEFLVSFYNNEISEKSEIFDDQFSVERPDGSNFTLKIRSTKLEDSAMYFCASSNRLPGYEQYFGPGTRLTVT.

Of note for this clonotype: Just one base apart from a much larger clone, this may be a read error. This sequence joins TRBV2 and TRBJ1-5; D not certain. The CDR3 has 15 residues. V lost 3 bases and J lost 6, with 15 bases in between. CDR1 and CDR2 (germline): SNHLY, FYNNEI. CDR3 protein: CASSESGGLIQPQHF. The CDR3 nucleotides are TGTGCCAGCAGTGAGTCTGGTGGATTAATTCAGCCCCAGCATTTT. Supplemented by reference TRBV2 and TRBJ1-5, the full variable domain reads EPEVTQTPSHQVTQMGQEVILRCVPISNHLYFYWYRQILGQKVEFLVSFYNNEISEKSEIFDDQFSVERPDGSNFTLKIRSTKLEDSAMYFCASSESGGLIQPQHFGDGTRLSIL.

V usage is TRBV5-5 and J usage is TRBJ1-2; TRBD1 matches at 8 bases. J was trimmed by 5 bases and V by 4 bases; bases with no gene match: 10. There are 15 residues in the CDR3. Germline loops: CDR1 SGHKS, CDR2 YYEKEE (reference sequence). CDR3 bases: TGTGCCAGCAGCCATGTCGGGCAGGGGGCATATGGCTACACCTTC. It encodes CASSHVGQGAYGYTF.

This clonotype was detected ten times or more. The CDR3, as DNA: TGCGCCAGCAGCGAGGGACAGGGACACTACGAGCAGTACTTC. Its protein product is CASSEGQGHYEQYF. The V gene is TRBV5-1, the J gene TRBJ2-7; 9 positions match TRBD1. Germline CDR1 and CDR2: SGHRS and YFSETQ. With 4 bases clipped from V and 3 bases from J, the junction kept 5 bases outside the gene matches. The CDR3 contains 14 residues.

A note on this clonotype: Just one base apart from a much larger clone, this may be a read error. The chain uses TRBV20-1 and TRBJ2-5, with D perhaps TRBD2 (5 bases). V lost 4 bases and J lost 7, with 10 bases in between. This CDR3 spans 11 amino acids. The germline V gene encodes CDR1 DFQATT and CDR2 SNEGSKA (reference sequence). CDR3 sequence: CSAIRAGTQYF. CDR3 nucleotide sequence: TGCAGTGCTATTCGGGCGGGGACCCAGTACTTC.

The sample holds many counts of this clonotype. The chain couples TRBV12-3 or TRBV12-4 to TRBJ1-5, with D perhaps matching TRBD1 (5 bases). Trimming stripped 8 bases from V and 6 bases from J, with 11 bases between. The CDR3 sequence is 12 residues long. CDR3 bases: TGTGCCAGCGGGCAGGGTCTTCAGCCCCAGCATTTT. It codes for CASGQGLQPQHF.

This clonotype was counted ten times or more. V gene TRBV7-8 combines with J gene TRBJ2-5; D might be TRBD1 (6 bases). CDR1 is SGHVS, CDR2 FQNEAQ, per germline. The CDR3 runs to 14 residues. Deletions cut 5 bases from V and 2 bases from J, with 12 bases between. The CDR3 nucleotides read TGTGCCAGCAGCGAACAGGGAGTGCAAGAGACCCAGTACTTC. Residues: CASSEQGVQETQYF.

The chain couples TRBV19 to TRBJ1-4; D is perhaps TRBD1 (6 bases). The V and J ends lost 6 bases and 10 bases respectively, with 15 bases between them. Germline assignment: CDR1 LNHDA and CDR2 SQIVND (reference sequence). CDR3 length equals 13 residues. Here the CDR3 reads CASSEGVRGKLFF. CDR3 nucleotide sequence: TGTGCCAGTAGCGAGGGGGTACGGGGAAAACTGTTTTTT.

The chain uses TRBV20-1 and TRBJ1-2; TRBD1 is a possible D gene (5 bases). The germline CDR1 and CDR2 sequences are DFQATT and SNEGSKA (reference sequence). V shed 4 bases and J shed 3 bases, with 15 bases lying between them. The CDR3 has 14 residues. The CDR3 bases are TGCAGTGCTATCCCCGGGACGGGAGACTATGGCTACACCTTC. Amino acids: CSAIPGTGDYGYTF.

This chain links TRBV29-1 with TRBJ1-2; weak D call: TRBD1 (5 bases). The CDR3 covers 15 residues. Germline loops: CDR1 SQVTM, CDR2 ANQGSEA. V was clipped by 4 bases and J by 4 bases, with 19 bases between them. This CDR3 is CSVARAAGTLYGYTF. Here the CDR3 DNA reads TGCAGCGTTGCCAGGGCGGCGGGAACCCTCTATGGCTACACCTTC.

This clonotype has more than one count but fewer than ten. The chain couples TRBV6-5 to TRBJ2-5, with 10 positions matching TRBD2. The trim removed 6 bases at V and 5 bases at J, leaving 9 bases unmatched. The CDR3 runs 15 residues. Per the germline V gene, CDR1 is MNHEY and CDR2 is SVGAGI. The chain's CDR3 is CASSPTGLAYETQYF. The CDR3 coding sequence is TGTGCCAGCAGCCCCACGGGACTAGCGTACGAGACCCAGTACTTC.

The chain couples TRBV12-3 or TRBV12-4 to TRBJ1-2; a possible D gene is TRBD1 (6 bases). The CDR3 loop spans 15 amino acids. V dropped 4 bases and J dropped 2 bases, with 14 bases sitting between them. This chain's CDR3 is CASSSRGGLNYGYTF. The CDR3 nucleotides read TGTGCCAGCAGTTCCCGGGGGGGCCTAAACTATGGCTACACCTTC.

This clonotype showed up many times. The chain joins TRBV9 to TRBJ2-7; the D gene is possibly TRBD1 (5 bases). CDR1 and CDR2 from the germline V gene are SGDLS and YYNGEE. CDR3 length: 14 amino acids. The V and J ends lost 0 bases and 5 bases respectively, with 12 bases between them. CDR3 nucleotides: TGTGCCAGCAGCGTAGGGCAGGCACAGGACGAGCAGTACTTC. It specifies CASSVGQAQDEQYF.

V and J are TRBV7-2 and TRBJ2-5; D not certain. CDR1 and CDR2 (germline): SGHTA, FQGNSA. V dropped 2 bases and J dropped 7 bases, with 8 bases sitting between them. The CDR3 is made up of 12 amino acids. CDR3 region: CASSLRIGTQYF. CDR3 nucleotide sequence: TGTGCCAGCAGCTTAAGGATCGGGACCCAGTACTTC.

This clonotype was detected many times. V gene TRBV29-1 combines with J gene TRBJ2-7, with 7 bases matching TRBD1. Germline V gives CDR1 SQVTM, CDR2 ANQGSEA. V was pared by 8 bases and J by 0 bases, with 7 bases of the junction left unmatched. The CDR3 has 13 amino acids. The chain's CDR3 is CSFRDSSSYEQYF. The CDR3 DNA follows: TGCAGCTTCCGGGACAGTTCCTCCTACGAGCAGTACTTC.

This clonotype has at least ten counts. The chain recombines TRBV29-1 with TRBJ1-2, with 7 bases aligning to TRBD1. The CDR3 has 12 amino acids. CDR1 SQVTM and CDR2 ANQGSEA come from the germline V gene. With 7 bases clipped from V and 4 bases from J, the junction kept 6 bases outside the gene matches. CDR3 sequence reads: CSGGDRLYGYTF. The CDR3 DNA reads TGCAGCGGCGGGGACAGACTCTATGGCTACACCTTC. Combining the CDR3 with reference TRBV29-1 and TRBJ1-2 gives the whole variable domain SAVISQKPSRDICQRGTSLTIQCQVDSQVTMMFWYRQQPGQSLTLIATANQGSEATYESGFVIDKFPISRPNLTFSTLTVSNMSPEDSSIYLCSGGDRLYGYTFGSGTRLTVV.

V and J are TRBV10-3 and TRBJ1-1, with a possible D match to TRBD1 (6 bases). Germline V gene data show CDR1 as ENHRY and CDR2 as SYGVKD. The CDR3 contains 13 residues. V lost 8 bases to trimming and J lost 11 bases, with 21 bases between them. The CDR3 nucleotides are TGTGCCATCGGATCGACGTTACAGGGAGTTGCTTTCTTT. It is translated as CAIGSTLQGVAFF.

With regard to this clonotype: This may be a read error: a much more frequent sequence differs by one nucleotide. This sequence joins TRBV20-1 and TRBJ2-7, with 9 nucleotides matching TRBD2. The germline V gene has CDR1 DFQATT and CDR2 SNEGSKA (reference sequence). J was trimmed by 5 bases and V by 3 bases; bases with no gene match: 5. This CDR3 region has 13 residues. Written as DNA, the CDR3 is TGCAGTGCTAGGGCTAGCGGGATGCACGAGCAGTACTTC. Translated: CSARASGMHEQYF.

Ten or more counts support this clonotype. The chain carries TRBV7-2 and TRBJ1-1; D unresolved. The CDR3 is made up of 16 amino acids. V was cut by 5 bases and J by 1 base, with 17 bases left in between. Germline V gene lookup returns CDR1 SGHTA and CDR2 FQGNSA. The CDR3 sequence: CASSPSLGAPNTEAFF. The CDR3 nucleotides read TGTGCCAGCAGCCCCAGCCTGGGTGCGCCGAACACTGAAGCTTTCTTT.

The J gene is TRBJ1-6, the V gene TRBV9, with TRBD1 matching over 8 bases. From germline, CDR1 is SGDLS and CDR2 YYNGEE. V gave up 3 bases and J gave up 7 bases; unmatched junction bases: 9. The CDR3 is 16 residues long. CDR3 region: CASSEQGGQENSPLHF. CDR3 bases: TGTGCCAGCAGCGAACAGGGGGGACAAGAGAATTCACCCCTCCACTTT.

The CDR3 bases are TGTGCCAGCAGTTGGGGACTCGGTTTGGGGGAGCTGTTTTTT. Translating gives CASSWGLGLGELFF. The J gene is TRBJ2-2, the V gene TRBV6-5, with D perhaps TRBD2 (6 bases). The V gene's germline CDR1 is MNHEY and CDR2 SVGAGI. V gave up 4 bases and J gave up 8 bases, with 14 bases separating them. This CDR3 is built from 14 residues.

In its sample, this clonotype was seen once. This sequence joins TRBV7-4 and TRBJ1-2, with D tentatively TRBD1 (5 bases). The germline CDR1 and CDR2 sequences are SGHVT and SQSDAQ. CDR3 length: 18 amino acids. V was cut by 2 bases and J by 7 bases, with 26 bases left in between. The CDR3 DNA sequence: TGTGCCAGCAGCTTATGTTTGTTGGGGACTCAAGCGCCCGGTGGCTACACCTTC. Translated, it gives CASSLCLLGTQAPGGYTF.

This clonotype was picked up a small number of times. Here the CDR3 omits its conserved ending phenylalanine or tryptophan, so a read error is the likely source. The chain combines TRBV2 with TRBJ2-2; D ambiguous. The CDR3 covers 12 residues. Per the germline V gene, CDR1 is SNHLY and CDR2 is FYNNEI. The ends were cut back, 8 bases at V and 6 bases at J, with 10 bases in the middle. CDR3 sequence (DNA): TGTGCCAGCGTGTCCTACGCCGGGGAGCTGTTTCTT. It specifies CASVSYAGELFL.